Only one count was recorded for the clone carrying this TCR beta chain. In the study's own analysis: The assay estimated nucleated cells by amplifying reference gene primers. Only in-frame clones appear in the TCRdb table, and some are missing; sequencing was by immunoSEQ multiplex PCR. That table gives V, J and clone size, and the DNA gave D and trimming. The profile shows roughly 160,000 clones, more than 75% of them singletons. These data belong to a study of blood T cell repertoires in COVID-19. Overall study: Sites across the United States, Italy and Spain contributed samples from acute and convalescent COVID-19. PBMCs, B-cell-depleted T cells, or T cells provided the cDNA or gDNA that made up the material.

The germline V gene has CDR1 SGHNT and CDR2 YYREEE (reference sequence). There are 15 residues in the CDR3. The V and J ends lost 3 bases and 2 bases, in that order; junction bases with no gene match: 6. The sequencing input was peripheral blood. The clonotype comes from a man aged 45 to 65 who had recovered from COVID-19. The chain carries TRBV5-4 and TRBJ2-7, with TRBD1 matching 9 bases. The CDR3 sequence is CASSWDGTGPYEQYF. DNA for the CDR3: TGTGCCAGCAGCTGGGATGGGACAGGGCCCTACGAGCAGTACTTC.